A single sample gave rise to the 20 T cell receptor beta chains below, sequenced in a study of identical twins. TCRdb reprocessed the 5' RACE reads via MiXCR and lists one record per CDR3 protein. Of 250,000 or so distinct CDR3 sequences listed, about 8.5% are singletons. The sample was also linked to a second study, of yellow fever vaccine responses in identical twins.

The specimen sequenced was CD8+ T cells sorted from blood. The receptor set was obtained from a woman aged 18-29 years in good health.

J is TRBJ1-3 and V is TRBV10-3; D unresolved. The germline V gene encodes CDR1 ENHRY and CDR2 SYGVKD. Trimming removed 1 base from V and 0 bases from J, with 10 bases in between. The CDR3 loop spans 16 amino acids. This CDR3 reads CAISEYRTVSGNTIYF. The CDR3 DNA sequence: TGTGCCATCAGTGAGTATCGGACGGTCTCTGGAAACACCATATATTTT.

This clonotype has only a few counts. V gene TRBV6-2 or TRBV6-3 combines with J gene TRBJ2-1; possibly TRBD1 for D (5 bases). Germline V CDR1 and CDR2: MNHEY, SVGEGT. The CDR3 is made up of 17 amino acids. Trimming took 7 bases from V and 0 from J, leaving 19 bases between them. DNA for the CDR3: TGTGCCAGCACCCCCACGTCGGAAGGGGCCTCCTACAATGAGCAGTTCTTC. This translates into CASTPTSEGASYNEQFF.

At least ten counts were recorded for this clonotype. This sequence joins TRBV14 and TRBJ2-7; 9 positions agree with TRBD2. The CDR3 totals 14 residues. Germline V lookup: CDR1 SGHDN, CDR2 FVKESK. V was pared by 5 bases and J by 7 bases, with 9 bases of the junction left unmatched. CDR3 DNA sequence: TGTGCCAGCAGCTTCCGAGGGACTAGCAGAGAGCAGTACTTC. This translates into CASSFRGTSREQYF.

This clonotype occurred a few times. Written as DNA, the CDR3 is TGTGCCAGCAGCCCGGGCTCCGGGGATTCACCCCTCCACTTT. This gives the protein CASSPGSGDSPLHF. This rearrangement joins TRBV9 to TRBJ1-6; D uncertain. The CDR3 loop spans 14 amino acids. The germline gives CDR1 SGDLS, CDR2 YYNGEE. Deletions cut 4 bases from V and 8 bases from J, with 13 bases between.

The gene calls are TRBV7-9 and TRBJ1-2; 8 nucleotides align to TRBD1. Germline V gene lookup returns CDR1 SEHNR and CDR2 FQNEAQ (reference sequence). CDR3 length equals 16 residues. With 1 base clipped from V and 1 base from J, the junction kept 5 bases outside the gene matches. CDR3 region: CASSLERTGSNYGYTF. The DNA of the CDR3 is TGTGCCAGCAGCTTAGAGAGGACAGGGAGTAACTATGGCTACACCTTC.

This clonotype has more than one count but fewer than ten. Here the CDR3 reads CASSQDPGGNEQFF. CDR3 in DNA: TGCGCCAGCAGCCAAGATCCTGGGGGCAATGAGCAGTTCTTC. This chain links TRBV4-1 with TRBJ2-1; D may correspond to TRBD1 or TRBD2 (5 bases each). The V and J ends lost 0 bases and 6 bases respectively, with 9 bases between them. This CDR3 is built from 14 residues. From germline, CDR1 is MGHRA and CDR2 YSYEKL.

The V gene is TRBV20-1, the J gene TRBJ2-1; D may be TRBD2 (7 bases). The germline V gene encodes CDR1 DFQATT and CDR2 SNEGSKA (reference sequence). Trimming removed 5 bases at V and 3 bases at J, with 20 bases between. The CDR3 extends over 16 amino acids. The CDR3: CSAFGGGGAVYNEQFF. The CDR3 coding sequence is TGCAGTGCTTTCGGCGGTGGGGGGGCAGTCTACAATGAGCAGTTCTTC.

V gene TRBV15 combines with J gene TRBJ2-4; maybe TRBD1 (6 bases). V lost 3 bases, J lost 0 bases, and 18 bases lay in between. The CDR3 totals 18 residues. From germline, CDR1 is LNHNV and CDR2 YYDKDF (reference sequence). The CDR3, as DNA: TGTGCCACCAGCAGCTCAAGTCCACAGGGAATAGCCAAAAACATTCAGTACTTC. Translated, it gives CATSSSSPQGIAKNIQYF.

This chain links TRBV7-8 with TRBJ1-5; D might be TRBD1 (5 bases). Deletions cut 5 bases from V and 6 bases from J, with 17 bases between. This CDR3 is 15 amino acids long. CDR1 is SGHVS, CDR2 FQNEAQ, per germline. The CDR3 here is CASSPWGGEGQPQHF. The CDR3 bases are TGTGCCAGCAGCCCATGGGGAGGGGAAGGTCAGCCCCAGCATTTT.

This clonotype has only a few counts. The V and J genes are TRBV29-1 and TRBJ2-7; tentatively, D is TRBD1 (6 bases). Trimming left V 6 bases short and J 5 bases short, with 14 bases between. The CDR3 runs to 12 residues. CDR1 is SQVTM, CDR2 ANQGSEA, per germline. The CDR3 region is CSVLTGSNEQYF. Written as DNA, the CDR3 is TGCAGCGTGCTCACAGGGAGCAACGAGCAGTACTTC.

The rearrangement joins TRBV11-1 to TRBJ2-2; 11 positions match TRBD2. CDR1 is SGHAT and CDR2 is FQDESV in the germline V gene (reference sequence). Losses at the gene ends were 5 bases for V and 5 bases for J; bases not matched to a gene: 16. There are 19 residues in the CDR3. The CDR3 loop is CASSTISGRAVEWTGELFF. In nucleotides, the CDR3 is TGTGCCAGCAGCACAATTAGCGGGAGGGCCGTCGAGTGGACCGGGGAGCTGTTTTTT.

This rearrangement joins TRBV7-9 to TRBJ2-1; 8 bases line up with TRBD1. Trimming cost V 2 bases and J 5 bases; bases outside gene matches: 8. Germline-derived CDR1 and CDR2 are SEHNR and FQNEAQ (reference sequence). This CDR3 comprises 16 residues. CDR3 bases: TGTGCCAGCAGCTTAATGGCAGGGGGCTTGCACAATGAGCAGTTCTTC. This encodes CASSLMAGGLHNEQFF.

The chain links TRBV5-6 to TRBJ1-1; D remains unclear. The CDR3 has 13 amino acids. CDR1 SGHDT and CDR2 YYEEEE come from the germline V gene. V was shortened by 1 base and J by 1 base, with 5 bases between the two germline ends. The CDR3 sequence is CASSLSKNTEAFF. The CDR3, as DNA: TGTGCCAGCAGCTTGAGCAAGAACACTGAAGCTTTCTTT.

The chain is built from TRBV14 and TRBJ2-7; TRBD1 matches at 8 bases. The CDR3 length is 16 residues. The ends lost 2 bases at V and 4 bases at J; junction bases unmatched: 10. Germline V gene lookup returns CDR1 SGHDN and CDR2 FVKESK. This CDR3 reads CASSQRSTGDRYEQYF. DNA for the CDR3: TGTGCCAGCAGCCAACGCTCGACAGGGGATAGGTACGAGCAGTACTTC. Drawing the rest from reference TRBV14 and TRBJ2-7, the complete variable domain is EAGVTQFPSHSVIEKGQTVTLRCDPISGHDNLYWYRRVMGKEIKFLLHFVKESKQDESGMPNNRFLAERTGGTYSTLKVQPAELEDSGVYFCASSQRSTGDRYEQYFGPGTRLTVT.

This chain connects TRBV7-3 to TRBJ2-1, with 9 bases lining up with TRBD2. Germline lookup yields CDR1 SGHTA and CDR2 FQGTGA. The CDR3 covers 15 residues. Trimming cost V 1 base and J 2 bases; bases outside gene matches: 0. CDR3 amino acids: CASSLIAGAYNEQFF. The CDR3 DNA reads as TGTGCCAGCAGCTTAATAGCGGGGGCCTACAATGAGCAGTTCTTC.

This clonotype was seen many times. The chain links TRBV5-1 to TRBJ2-3; D ambiguous. The CDR3 extends over 14 amino acids. V lost 3 bases and J 0 bases, leaving 8 bases between the germline ends. CDR1 is SGHRS, CDR2 YFSETQ, per germline. The CDR3 region has the DNA TGCGCCAGCAGCTCCCAAAAGAGCACAGATACGCAGTATTTT. Residues: CASSSQKSTDTQYF.

This clonotype turned up a few times. The chain couples TRBV4-3 to TRBJ2-7, with D unclear. V lost 1 base and J 2 bases, leaving 9 bases between the germline ends. The CDR3 has 14 residues. Germline CDR1 LGHNA, CDR2 YSLEER. CDR3 in amino acids: CASSQGATAYEQYF. The CDR3 DNA reads TGCGCCAGCAGCCAAGGGGCCACCGCCTACGAGCAGTACTTC.

This clonotype was counted many times. The chain uses TRBV28 and TRBJ2-2; D uncertain. The CDR3 is made up of 13 amino acids. The germline V and J ends were trimmed by 4 bases and 3 bases, with 6 bases remaining between them. From germline, CDR1 is MDHEN and CDR2 SYDVKM. The DNA of the CDR3 is TGTGCCAGCAGTTACTTTGACACCGGGGAGCTGTTTTTT. The encoded protein is CASSYFDTGELFF.

The sample holds many counts of this clonotype. CDR3 nucleotide sequence: TGTGCCATCAGTGGTGAGAGGGCTACGTTTTTGACTGAAGCTTTCTTT. It yields the protein CAISGERATFLTEAFF. The chain has TRBV10-3 and TRBJ1-1; no clear D gene. V shed 4 bases and J shed 5 bases, with 20 bases lying between them. From germline, CDR1 is ENHRY and CDR2 SYGVKD. This CDR3 has 16 residues.

The CDR3 DNA sequence: TGTGCCAGCAGCTTAATAGGGGACGAGCAGTACTTC. Encoded protein: CASSLIGDEQYF. The V gene is TRBV7-2, the J gene TRBJ2-7; the D gene is possibly TRBD1 (5 bases). Trimming shortened V by 2 bases and J by 5 bases, and 7 bases separated the two germline ends. CDR3 length: 12 residues. Per the germline V gene, CDR1 is SGHTA and CDR2 is FQGNSA.